These 19 T cell receptor beta chains were all obtained from the same sample, sequenced in a study of human T cells and chemical hapten exposure. Described time point: patch test 1, 2 weeks after DPC sensitization. Specified treatment: therapeutic diphenylcyclopropenone sensitization with weekly scalp DPC. TCRdb independently ran MiXCR on the RACE reads; one entry per CDR3 protein. The sample contains some 94,000 distinct CDR3 sequences, 9.5% to 15% of which appear only once. The source was whole blood, collected in connection with sensitization to the hapten diphenylcyclopropenone (DPC). All receptors derive from a woman in her thirties or forties with alopecia areata. Some clones in this sample may be carry-over from other donors' samples.

The rearrangement links TRBV19 to TRBJ2-5; weak D call: TRBD1 (6 bases). From germline, CDR1 is LNHDA and CDR2 SQIVND (reference sequence). The length of the CDR3 is 14 residues. Trimming took off 1 base at V and 4 bases at J, with 10 bases between the two ends. The CDR3 spells CASSIGAGAETQYF. DNA for the CDR3: TGTGCCAGTAGTATAGGAGCAGGGGCAGAGACCCAGTACTTC.

This clonotype was counted at least ten times. This rearrangement joins TRBV12-3 or TRBV12-4 to TRBJ1-3, with 7 bases that match TRBD1. Trimming cost V 6 bases and J 5 bases; bases outside gene matches: 10. The CDR3 consists of 15 residues. Here the CDR3 DNA reads TGTGCCAGCAGCTTGTACCGGGACAGTCGAAACACCATATATTTT. This encodes CASSLYRDSRNTIYF.

This clonotype showed up just once. This rearrangement joins TRBV28 to TRBJ1-5, with 7 bases identical to TRBD1. This CDR3 is 18 amino acids long. Trimming removed 3 bases from V and 5 bases from J; junction bases left unmatched: 16. From germline, CDR1 is MDHEN and CDR2 SYDVKM. CDR3 amino acids: CASSLNIYTGELDQPQHF. The CDR3 DNA reads TGTGCCAGCAGTTTGAATATATATACAGGGGAGCTGGATCAGCCCCAGCATTTT.

This clonotype was counted ten times or more. This sequence joins TRBV6-5 and TRBJ1-1, with D unresolved. Germline CDR1 MNHEY, CDR2 SVGAGI. Trimming removed 2 bases from V and 3 bases from J, with 10 bases in between. CDR3 length: 14 amino acids. Here the CDR3 DNA reads TGTGCCAGCAGTTACGGAGTCAGGTACACTGAAGCTTTCTTT. Its protein is CASSYGVRYTEAFF.

This clonotype was detected a few times. This chain joins TRBV4-3 and TRBJ1-6; the match to TRBD1 covers 7 bases. V shed 4 bases, J shed 13 bases, and the junction held 10 bases outside the gene matches. The CDR3 sequence is 14 residues long. Germline assignment: CDR1 LGHNA and CDR2 YSLEER. The CDR3 bases are TGCGCCAGCAGCCCTAATACAGGGGATCCCCCCCTCCACTTT. Translated: CASSPNTGDPPLHF.

In its sample, this clonotype was seen a few times. The gene calls are TRBV5-4 and TRBJ2-7; 7 nucleotides agree with TRBD2. Germline assignment: CDR1 SGHNT and CDR2 YYREEE (reference sequence). V was pared by 3 bases and J by 2 bases, with 11 bases of the junction left unmatched. CDR3 length: 16 amino acids. The DNA of the CDR3 is TGTGCCAGCAGCTCAGACCGGGACTACCCTACCTACGAGCAGTACTTC. It translates to CASSSDRDYPTYEQYF.

This clonotype was recorded many times. The V and J genes are TRBV29-1 and TRBJ2-7, with TRBD2 as a possible D gene (5 bases). The CDR3 is 14 amino acids. Trimming removed 6 bases at V and 3 bases at J, with 18 bases between. Germline V gene data show CDR1 as SQVTM and CDR2 as ANQGSEA. As DNA, the CDR3 is TGCAGCGTGTCCCCTCGGGATCCCCGCTACGAGCAGTACTTC. Amino acids: CSVSPRDPRYEQYF.

This clonotype was counted many times. The CDR3 nucleotides read TGTGCCAGCAGTTTTACGGGAAGCACCGGGGAGCTGTTTTTT. Encoded protein: CASSFTGSTGELFF. The genes are TRBV28 and TRBJ2-2, with TRBD2 as a possible D gene (5 bases). Per the germline V gene, CDR1 is MDHEN and CDR2 is SYDVKM. The CDR3 spans 14 residues. V lost 3 bases, J lost 4 bases, and 9 bases lay in between.

This chain uses TRBV6-5 with TRBJ2-3; TRBD2 matches 10 bases. CDR3 length: 15 amino acids. J was trimmed by 4 bases and V by 0 bases; bases with no gene match: 1. Germline loops: CDR1 MNHEY, CDR2 SVGAGI. The CDR3, as DNA: TGTGCCAGCAGTTACTCGCTAGCGGGAGCAGATACGCAGTATTTT. Protein: CASSYSLAGADTQYF.

This clonotype has ten or more counts. The V and J genes are TRBV28 and TRBJ1-2; 10 nucleotides align to TRBD1. V lost 9 bases and J lost 4; bases outside the gene matches: 2. The germline CDR1 and CDR2 sequences are MDHEN and SYDVKM. This CDR3 has 12 residues. CDR3 sequence: CASGQGVYGYTF. In DNA form, the CDR3 reads TGTGCCAGTGGACAGGGGGTCTATGGCTACACCTTC.

Only a few counts were recorded for this clonotype. The chain employs TRBV21-1 and TRBJ2-4; the DNA was not used to check the table's D call, TRBD1. TRBV21-1 is flagged as a pseudogene. The CDR3 is 13 amino acids. CDR3 amino acids: CASNLDRKNIQYF. CDR3 DNA sequence: TGTGCCAGCAACTTGGACAGAAAAAACATTCAGTACTTC.

The chain couples TRBV4-1 to TRBJ2-3, with 7 bases identical to TRBD2. Germline lookup yields CDR1 MGHRA and CDR2 YSYEKL. The length of the CDR3 is 17 residues. Trimming at V came to 4 bases and at J to 6 bases, leaving 16 bases not matched to a gene. The DNA for the CDR3 is TGCGCCAGCAGCCCCCCTGGGTCCAGCGGGAACCCGGATACGCAGTATTTT. Its translation is CASSPPGSSGNPDTQYF.

In this sample, this clonotype turned up many times. The chain carries TRBV7-3 and TRBJ2-1; possible D gene TRBD2, 6 bases. From germline, CDR1 is SGHTA and CDR2 FQGTGA. The CDR3 is 13 amino acids. Trimming pared 1 base from V and 6 bases from J, leaving 7 bases between. CDR3: CASSLMGGNEQFF. The CDR3 DNA reads as TGTGCCAGCAGCTTAATGGGGGGCAATGAGCAGTTCTTC.

The chain employs TRBV15 and TRBJ2-7; a weak D match, TRBD1 (5 bases). The CDR3 is made up of 14 amino acids. The germline V and J ends were trimmed by 9 bases and 0 bases, with 15 bases remaining between them. CDR1 and CDR2 from the germline V gene are LNHNV and YYDKDF (reference sequence). The CDR3 loop reads CATGAGLYSYEQYF. The CDR3 DNA follows: TGTGCCACAGGGGCTGGCCTCTACTCCTACGAGCAGTACTTC.

This clonotype was picked up a small number of times. V gene TRBV29-1 combines with J gene TRBJ2-1, with D uncertain. V was clipped by 5 bases and J by 3 bases, with 11 bases between them. The germline V gene has CDR1 SQVTM and CDR2 ANQGSEA. The CDR3 has 13 residues. This chain's CDR3 is CSVSASIYNEQFF. The DNA of the CDR3 is TGCAGCGTTTCCGCGAGCATCTACAATGAGCAGTTCTTC.

J is TRBJ2-1 and V is TRBV7-2, with 9 bases aligning to TRBD1. This CDR3 has 13 residues. V lost 2 bases, J lost 9 bases, and 2 bases stayed unmatched. Germline values: CDR1 SGHTA, CDR2 FQGNSA. CDR3 sequence reads: CASSLLDRGEQFF. The CDR3 bases are TGTGCCAGCAGCTTATTGGACAGGGGTGAGCAGTTCTTC.

Details on this clonotype: One end of the junction is discordant with germline, which a read error may explain. This chain connects TRBV6-2 or TRBV6-3 to TRBJ2-7, with a tentative D call TRBD2 (6 bases). This CDR3 region has 11 residues. CDR1 and CDR2 (germline): MNHEY, SVGEGT. The DNA of the CDR3 is TGTGCCAGCAGTTACAAGGGACGGAGGGACTTC. Amino acid sequence: CASSYKGRRDF.

This clonotype appeared a few times. The chain is built from TRBV7-3 and TRBJ2-3, with 10 bases lining up with TRBD1. The CDR3 extends over 15 amino acids. V lost 4 bases to trimming and J lost 1 base; unmatched junction nucleotides: 2. Germline CDR1 reads SGHTA; CDR2 reads FQGTGA. This CDR3 reads CASSYGTGGTDTQYF. DNA of the CDR3: TGTGCCAGCAGCTACGGGACAGGGGGCACAGATACGCAGTATTTT. The full variable domain, in which reference TRBV7-3 and TRBJ2-3 provide the parts outside the CDR3, is GAGVSQTPSNKVTEKGKYVELRCDPISGHTALYWYRQSLGQGPEFLIYFQGTGAADDSGLPNDRFFAVRPEGSVSTLKIQRTERGDSAVYLCASSYGTGGTDTQYFGPGTRLTVL.

The rearrangement links TRBV15 to TRBJ2-7; D not resolved. CDR1 LNHNV and CDR2 YYDKDF come from the germline V gene (reference sequence). Between the trimmed V and J ends, which lost 3 bases and 6 bases, there was a span of 18 bases. This CDR3 spans 15 amino acids. This CDR3 reads CATSRVSFGPGEQYF. The CDR3 DNA reads TGTGCCACCAGCAGGGTCAGCTTCGGACCCGGCGAGCAGTACTTC.